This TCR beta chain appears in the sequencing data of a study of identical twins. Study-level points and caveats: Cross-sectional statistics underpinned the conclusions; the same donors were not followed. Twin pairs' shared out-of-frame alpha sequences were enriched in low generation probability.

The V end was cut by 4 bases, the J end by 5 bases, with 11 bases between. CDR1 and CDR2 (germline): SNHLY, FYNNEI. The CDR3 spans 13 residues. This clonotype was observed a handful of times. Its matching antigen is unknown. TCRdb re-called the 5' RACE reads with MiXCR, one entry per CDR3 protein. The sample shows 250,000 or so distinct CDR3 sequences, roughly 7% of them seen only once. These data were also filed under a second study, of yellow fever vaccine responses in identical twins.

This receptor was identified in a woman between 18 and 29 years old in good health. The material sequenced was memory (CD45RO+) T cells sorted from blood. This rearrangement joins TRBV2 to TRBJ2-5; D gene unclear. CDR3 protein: CASSGVKWETQYF. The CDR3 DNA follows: TGTGCCAGCAGTGGGGTCAAGTGGGAGACCCAGTACTTC.